This entry features one TCR beta chain sequence. Its antigen is as yet unknown. Both 60 Vbeta primers and 13 Jbeta primers went into the PCR. TCRdb's table, derived via immunoSEQ multiplex PCR, lists solely in-frame clones and lacks some. The repertoire holds around 75,000 clones, about 80% seen once, with roughly 3.5% in the top ten. This sample was taken from a study of cytomegalovirus exposure and HLA in healthy donors. Study-level points and caveats: Later on, analysis showed that most CMV-associated TCR beta chains appeared to be HLA-restricted. The authors enumerated 180 or so TCR beta chains as linked to cytomegalovirus. Several top significant clusters appeared, in a later analysis, to be linked to common viral pathogens. In a later analysis, HLA-associated beta chains showed higher expansion and lower generation probabilities than comparable chains.

The CDR3 is made up of 14 amino acids. V lost 3 bases and J lost 8; bases outside the gene matches: 5. Looked up from germline, CDR1 is SGHTA and CDR2 is FQGNSA. The chain recombines TRBV7-2 with TRBJ1-2; 11 bases are shared with TRBD1. The TCR comes from a man between 35 and 55 years old in good health and CMV-seronegative. Sequenced input: PBMCs. The CDR3 spells CASSLGQGERGYTF. The CDR3 region has the DNA TGTGCCAGCAGCTTGGGACAGGGGGAGCGGGGCTACACCTTC.